Presented here are 3 T cell receptor beta chains from one specimen sequenced in a study of radiotherapy plus CTLA-4 blockade in lung cancer. Measured with immunoSEQ multiplex PCR; TCRdb has only the in-frame clones, and not every one. Among about 77,000 clones listed, 70% to 80% were seen once. Source: peripheral blood, taken from a patient treated with radiotherapy plus ipilimumab. The origin of the receptors is a human donor with non-small cell lung cancer whose response to radiotherapy plus ipilimumab could not be evaluated.

This chain connects TRBV7-9 to TRBJ2-5; weak D call: TRBD2 (5 bases). The end of the DNA aligns better with TRBJ2-7, so the J call may be wrong. Germline CDR1 is SEHNR and CDR2 is FQNEAQ (reference sequence). The length of the CDR3 is 14 residues. This chain's CDR3 is CASSSGESGYEQYF. The DNA for the CDR3 is TGTGCCAGCAGCTCCGGGGAGTCGGGATACGAGCAGTACTTC.

V is TRBV5-1 and J is TRBJ2-2, with TRBD1 matching over 8 bases. CDR1 SGHRS and CDR2 YFSETQ come from the germline V gene. CDR3 length: 17 residues. Losses at the gene ends were 4 bases for V and 5 bases for J; bases not matched to a gene: 13. CDR3 sequence: CASSQRQNRGWTGELFF. DNA of the CDR3: TGCGCCAGCAGCCAACGGCAAAACAGGGGGTGGACCGGGGAGCTGTTTTTT. The full variable domain, its missing parts supplied by reference TRBV5-1 and TRBJ2-2, is KAGVTQTPRYLIKTRGQQVTLSCSPISGHRSVSWYQQTPGQGLQFLFEYFSETQRNKGNFPGRFSGRQFSNSRSEMNVSTLELGDSALYLCASSQRQNRGWTGELFFGEGSRLTVL.

This chain joins TRBV6-6 and TRBJ1-1, with no clear D. The ends were cut back, 7 bases at V and 4 bases at J, with 19 bases in the middle. The germline V gene encodes CDR1 MNHNY and CDR2 SVGAGI (reference sequence). The CDR3 has 15 residues. The CDR3: CASKVSGDRGTEAFF. CDR3 coding DNA: TGTGCCAGCAAAGTGTCAGGAGATCGGGGCACTGAAGCTTTCTTT.